A single sample gave rise to the 23 T cell receptor beta chains below, sequenced in a study of T cell responses to AZD1222 COVID-19 vaccine. This table comes from immunoSEQ multiplex PCR, and its TCRdb copy is limited to in-frame clones, with some not included. Altogether over 150,000 clones are present, about 86% being singletons, with the ten largest covering roughly 5.8%. Sequenced here: peripheral blood, sampled on day 0 of MenACWY control vaccination. The receptor set was obtained from an adult in good health.

This chain uses TRBV4-1 with TRBJ1-2; 7 nucleotides match TRBD1. This CDR3 has 15 residues. The V and J ends lost 3 bases and 7 bases, in that order; junction bases with no gene match: 11. Germline V gives CDR1 MGHRA, CDR2 YSYEKL. DNA for the CDR3: TGCGCCAGCAGCCAGAGAGACAGGGTATCTGGTGGCTACACCTTC. Translating gives CASSQRDRVSGGYTF.

The chain is built from TRBV18 and TRBJ2-6, with 10 bases identical to TRBD1. The trim removed 4 bases at V and 1 base at J, leaving 4 bases unmatched. The CDR3 sequence is 17 residues long. Germline V gives CDR1 KGHSH, CDR2 LQKENI. The CDR3 DNA reads as TGTGCCAGCTCACGGGGACAGGGGAGTTCTGGGGCCAACGTCCTGACTTTC. Translation: CASSRGQGSSGANVLTF.

This rearrangement joins TRBV28 to TRBJ1-6; 9 bases map to TRBD1. The CDR3 has 15 amino acids. Unmatched junction bases numbered 2, after V lost 1 base and J lost 7 bases. Germline CDR1 is MDHEN and CDR2 is SYDVKM. Here the CDR3 reads CASSLFGTGNSPLHF. CDR3 bases: TGTGCCAGCAGTTTATTTGGGACAGGGAATTCACCCCTCCACTTT.

The chain combines TRBV20-1 with TRBJ1-1; D is undetermined. CDR1 DFQATT and CDR2 SNEGSKA come from the germline V gene (reference sequence). The ends were cut back, 7 bases at V and 2 bases at J, with 8 bases in the middle. The CDR3 covers 11 residues. CDR3 nucleotide sequence: TGCAGTGGGGATTACAACACTGAAGCTTTCTTT. This codes for CSGDYNTEAFF.

The chain uses TRBV7-2 and TRBJ2-1; D may be TRBD1 (6 bases). The length of the CDR3 is 15 residues. V dropped 1 base and J dropped 10 bases, with 17 bases sitting between them. CDR1 is SGHTA, CDR2 FQGNSA, per germline. The CDR3 DNA sequence: TGTGCCAGCAGCTTAGTTTCAGGGGTGGCTCGGGAGCAGTTCTTC. Amino acid sequence: CASSLVSGVAREQFF.

This clone occurred once. The chain couples TRBV5-4 to TRBJ1-6, with TRBD1 identical over 7 bases. Per germline, CDR1 SGHNT and CDR2 YYREEE (reference sequence). Unmatched junction bases numbered 5, after V lost 0 bases and J lost 8 bases. CDR3 length: 15 amino acids. CDR3 residues: CASSLGSGGDSPLHF. The DNA of the CDR3 is TGTGCCAGCAGCTTGGGGTCAGGGGGGGATTCACCCCTCCACTTT.

V and J are TRBV6-5 and TRBJ2-7, with 9 bases identical to TRBD2. V was clipped by 6 bases and J by 2 bases; unmatched bases: 2. Germline CDR1 and CDR2: MNHEY and SVGAGI. This CDR3 contains 13 residues. CDR3 DNA sequence: TGTGCCAGCAGGCGCGGGAGGGCCTACGAGCAGTACTTC. Its protein product is CASRRGRAYEQYF.

This clone appeared a single time. V usage is TRBV10-3 and J usage is TRBJ1-5; 9 nucleotides agree with TRBD1. V trimming: 6 bases; J trimming: 4 bases; junction bases outside the gene matches: 1. Germline V gives CDR1 ENHRY, CDR2 SYGVKD. This CDR3 has 13 amino acids. The DNA of the CDR3 is TGTGCCATCAGGGGACAGGGAAATCAGCCCCAGCATTTT. Encoded protein: CAIRGQGNQPQHF.

This clone was recorded only once. The gene calls are TRBV21-1 and TRBJ2-7; the table's D call TRBD1 went unverified against the DNA. TRBV21-1 is a known pseudogene. This CDR3 is built from 13 residues. CDR3 coding DNA: TGTGCCAGCAGCAATCAGGGGTGCTACGAGCAGTACGTC. Translation gives CASSNQGCYEQYV.

The V and J genes are TRBV19 and TRBJ1-5; D unclear. The CDR3 contains 15 residues. CDR1 and CDR2 (germline): LNHDA, SQIVND (reference sequence). V was shortened by 3 bases and J by 5 bases, with 14 bases between the two germline ends. CDR3: CASSILDYFDQPQHF. For the CDR3, the DNA is TGTGCCAGTAGTATTCTAGACTATTTCGATCAGCCCCAGCATTTT.

The chain recombines TRBV7-2 with TRBJ1-6, with TRBD1 matching 10 bases. The CDR3 spans 15 residues. V lost 7 bases to trimming and J lost 15 bases; unmatched junction nucleotides: 15. The V gene's germline CDR1 is SGHTA and CDR2 FQGNSA. The CDR3 nucleotides are TGTGCCAGCAACCCCCCAGGGACAGGGGAATTGGACCTCCACTTT. It encodes CASNPPGTGELDLHF.

The genes are TRBV5-6 and TRBJ1-5; tentatively, D is TRBD1 (6 bases). There are 14 residues in the CDR3. V lost 1 base and J 4 bases, leaving 9 bases between the germline ends. Per the germline V gene, CDR1 is SGHDT and CDR2 is YYEEEE. The chain's CDR3 is CASSLTGSNQPQHF. As DNA, the CDR3 is TGTGCCAGCAGCTTGACAGGGAGTAATCAGCCCCAGCATTTT.

The chain uses TRBV23-1 and TRBJ1-3; D not certain. TRBV23-1 is flagged as an ORF with uncertain function. The CDR3 sequence is 15 residues long. Trimming stripped 4 bases from V and 0 bases from J, with 10 bases between. The CDR3 protein is CASSPCEDSGNTIYF. CDR3 nucleotide sequence: TGCGCCAGCAGTCCCTGTGAGGACTCTGGAAACACCATATATTTT.

The chain joins TRBV19 to TRBJ2-5; D gene uncertain. The CDR3 length is 16 residues. CDR1 is LNHDA and CDR2 is SQIVND in the germline V gene (reference sequence). Trimming pared 1 base from V and 3 bases from J, leaving 15 bases between. CDR3 amino acids: CASSIGGRQHEETQYF. The CDR3 coding sequence is TGTGCCAGTAGTATAGGGGGTAGGCAGCACGAAGAGACCCAGTACTTC.

The chain is built from TRBV19 and TRBJ2-7; 7 bases match TRBD2. The CDR3 spans 14 residues. The trim removed 5 bases at V and 7 bases at J, leaving 11 bases unmatched. CDR1 is LNHDA, CDR2 SQIVND, per germline (reference sequence). The CDR3 nucleotides read TGTGCCAGTAGTGGTTCCTCTAGCGGTGGGGAGCAGTACTTC. As protein: CASSGSSSGGEQYF.

This clone was seen only once. The V call is TRBV28, the J call TRBJ1-3; no reliable D call. The CDR3 is 14 amino acids. The germline V gene has CDR1 MDHEN and CDR2 SYDVKM. Trimming pared 6 bases from V and 7 bases from J, leaving 16 bases between. The CDR3 spells CASSFGVHGNTIYF. CDR3 sequence (DNA): TGTGCCAGCAGCTTTGGAGTACACGGGAACACCATATATTTT. Complete variable domain (other parts from reference TRBV28 and TRBJ1-3): DVKVTQSSRYLVKRTGEKVFLECVQDMDHENMFWYRQDPGLGLRLIYFSYDVKMKEKGDIPEGYSVSREKKERFSLILESASTNQTSMYLCASSFGVHGNTIYFGEGSWLTVV.

V gene TRBV6-6 combines with J gene TRBJ2-7; D possibly corresponds to TRBD2 (8 bases). CDR1 and CDR2 from the germline V gene are MNHNY and SVGAGI (reference sequence). V lost 5 bases, J lost 7 bases, and 24 bases lay in between. The CDR3 is 16 amino acids. CDR3 residues: CASSRPGGRGGWEQYF. Here the CDR3 DNA reads TGTGCCAGCAGTCGCCCGGGGGGGAGAGGGGGCTGGGAGCAGTACTTC.

The V call is TRBV29-1, the J call TRBJ1-2, with D tentatively TRBD1 (6 bases). The germline V gene has CDR1 SQVTM and CDR2 ANQGSEA. Trimming took 0 bases from V and 8 from J, leaving 22 bases between them. The CDR3 is made up of 16 amino acids. CDR3 in DNA: TGCAGCGTTGAAGATCGGGACGACGGGGGCGCGGGAGGCTACACCTTC. Translation: CSVEDRDDGGAGGYTF.

The rearrangement links TRBV6-1 to TRBJ2-7, with 9 bases lining up with TRBD1. This CDR3 comprises 14 residues. The V segment lost 3 bases and the J segment 0 bases; nucleotides outside the gene matches: 0. In germline, CDR1 is MNHNS, CDR2 SASEGT. CDR3 nucleotides: TGTGCCAGCAGTGAGACAGGGGGCTCCTACGAGCAGTACTTC. It codes for CASSETGGSYEQYF.

This chain links TRBV5-4 with TRBJ1-5; a weak D match, TRBD1 (6 bases). CDR1 is SGHNT, CDR2 YYREEE, per germline (reference sequence). This CDR3 has 15 amino acids. V was trimmed by 4 bases and J by 0 bases, leaving 11 bases between them. For the CDR3, the DNA is TGTGCCAGCAGCGTAGGGGGGGTTAGCAATCAGCCCCAGCATTTT. This encodes CASSVGGVSNQPQHF.

This chain joins TRBV9 and TRBJ2-3; D remains ambiguous. This CDR3 is built from 18 residues. Trimming removed 0 bases at V and 2 bases at J, with 19 bases between. Germline V lookup: CDR1 SGDLS, CDR2 YYNGEE. The CDR3 sequence: CASSVDGGSTSITDTQYF. In nucleotides, the CDR3 is TGTGCCAGCAGCGTAGATGGCGGCTCGACCTCCATCACAGATACGCAGTATTTT.

The rearrangement uses TRBV2 and TRBJ1-1; possible D gene TRBD1, 5 bases. V lost 6 bases to trimming and J lost 3 bases, with 17 bases between them. The length of the CDR3 is 15 residues. From germline, CDR1 is SNHLY and CDR2 FYNNEI. CDR3 sequence: CASSESGPSDTEAFF. The CDR3 nucleotides are TGTGCCAGCAGCGAGTCGGGACCTTCGGACACTGAAGCTTTCTTT.

This clone was detected only once. The gene calls are TRBV6-5 and TRBJ1-5; no clear D. Trimming shortened V by 5 bases and J by 0 bases, and 2 bases separated the two germline ends. CDR3 length: 12 residues. Germline V lookup: CDR1 MNHEY, CDR2 SVGAGI. The CDR3 is CASSTSNQPQHF. The CDR3 DNA reads as TGTGCCAGCAGTACTAGCAATCAGCCCCAGCATTTT.